This TCR beta chain was recorded in a study of molecular identifiers for immune sequencing clone quantification. Using a CD8+CD4-CCR7+CD45RA+ phenotype, naive CD8 T cells were sorted. This clonotype was recorded at least ten times. For bulk TCR libraries, previously described methods and listed TCR primers were used. TCRdb itself ran the PCR reads through MiXCR, one entry per CDR3 protein. The sample includes roughly 50,000 distinct CDR3 sequences, roughly a quarter of them seen just once. The CDR3 runs 14 residues. CDR1 is KGHDR and CDR2 is SFDVKD in the germline V gene. Deletions cut 6 bases from V and 0 bases from J, with 8 bases between.

Sequenced material: naive CD8+ T cells from blood, with Jurkat cell RNA spiked in. Subset: FACS-sorted CD8+CD4-CCR7+CD45RA+ naive T cells. V gene TRBV24-1 combines with J gene TRBJ2-4; D is uncertain. This TCR was recovered from a human donor in good health. Some libraries in this study had Jurkat cell RNA spiked in. CDR3 amino acids: CATSLTIAKNIQYF. Written as DNA, the CDR3 is TGTGCCACCAGTCTCACCATAGCCAAAAACATTCAGTACTTC.